This TCR beta chain was profiled in a study of cytomegalovirus exposure and HLA in healthy donors. Study observations and caveats: A reported reduction in N-insertions relative to the approximately 640-donor mean was seen in an Asian-associated ancestry cluster in a later analysis. TCR beta V segments were, for the most part, productive about 87% or about 30% of the time in an earlier analysis.

Notes on this clone: Its specificity is not known.

Germline V gene data show CDR1 as MNHNS and CDR2 as SASEGT. CDR3 length: 15 residues. The primer mix had 60 Vbeta and 13 Jbeta primers. The method was immunoSEQ multiplex PCR; TCRdb's version includes in-frame clones alone and lacks a portion of them. The data contain about 190,000 clones, roughly 81% of them singletons. There were likely unrecorded immune exposures, though donors were nominally healthy when sampled. The sequence came from a woman aged 25-40 years in good health and CMV-seropositive. This chain connects TRBV6-1 to TRBJ2-2; no clear D gene. The last part of the DNA fits TRBJ1-3 better; the J call may be wrong. Sequenced material: PBMCs. Here the CDR3 reads CASSEAGDGGNTIYF. For the CDR3, the DNA is TGTGCCAGCAGTGAAGCGGGAGACGGTGGAAACACCATATATTTT.